This TCR beta chain was identified during a study of regulatory T cells in long-lasting Graves disease. Study-level background: Graves' patients diagnosed newly had used antithyroid drugs under 3 months.

Trimming cost V 3 bases and J 0 bases, with 9 bases left between them. Germline V lookup: CDR1 LNHDA, CDR2 SQIVND (reference sequence). This CDR3 has 15 amino acids. This clonotype was counted between two and nine times. Relying on iRepertoire HTBI primers and Arm-PCR of CDR3 regions, the team built TCR beta libraries. Each CDR3 protein gets one entry after TCRdb re-called the multiplex PCR reads with MiXCR. The data hold 600,000 to 650,000 distinct CDR3 sequences, with 15% to 20% observed a single time. The sample's time point: newly diagnosed GD, antithyroid drugs for less than 3 months. The TCR library used RNA extracted from PBMCs. Another study also made use of these data, one on T cells in Graves' hyperthyroidism and ophthalmopathy. That work states: Model output signaled ophthalmopathy a median approximately six months ahead of onset.

Material: peripheral blood mononuclear cells (PBMCs), obtained at new diagnosis, from a patient treated with antithyroid drugs. The V gene is TRBV19, the J gene TRBJ2-4; D is unresolved. This clonotype was obtained from a woman aged 30 to 39 with Graves disease. The CDR3 sequence: CASSIGGVAKNIQYF. The DNA for the CDR3 is TGTGCCAGTAGTATTGGCGGCGTAGCCAAAAACATTCAGTACTTC.